This TCR beta chain is from a study of TIL therapy for anti-PD-1-resistant metastatic lung cancer. Study-wide background: Progressing patients received lymphodepletion, expanded TIL infusion and IL-2. Findings of the study overall: Patients were highly selected, enriched for treatment-naive, never-smoker and oncogene-addicted cases.

Germline V gene sequence: CDR1 MDHEN, CDR2 SYDVKM. V lost 2 bases to trimming and J lost 2 bases, with 9 bases between them. CDR3 length: 14 amino acids. Described time point: pre-treatment sample, taken before nivolumab and TIL therapy. Turning to this clone: What it binds is unknown.

The libraries were made with immunoSEQ v3. Survey-level samples got 1.5 million to 2 million read pairs; deep-level samples got about 5-6 million. TCRdb keeps only in-frame clones here, not all; method: immunoSEQ multiplex PCR. The table includes about 59,000 clones, around 79% detected once. Sequences were derived from blood, sampled at baseline. This clonotype was obtained from a person aged 25-85 years with non-small cell lung cancer. The chain links TRBV28 to TRBJ1-2; D may be TRBD1 (5 bases). DNA of the CDR3: TGTGCCAGCAGTTTAGGTTCAGGGAACTATGGCTACACCTTC. This translates into CASSLGSGNYGYTF.